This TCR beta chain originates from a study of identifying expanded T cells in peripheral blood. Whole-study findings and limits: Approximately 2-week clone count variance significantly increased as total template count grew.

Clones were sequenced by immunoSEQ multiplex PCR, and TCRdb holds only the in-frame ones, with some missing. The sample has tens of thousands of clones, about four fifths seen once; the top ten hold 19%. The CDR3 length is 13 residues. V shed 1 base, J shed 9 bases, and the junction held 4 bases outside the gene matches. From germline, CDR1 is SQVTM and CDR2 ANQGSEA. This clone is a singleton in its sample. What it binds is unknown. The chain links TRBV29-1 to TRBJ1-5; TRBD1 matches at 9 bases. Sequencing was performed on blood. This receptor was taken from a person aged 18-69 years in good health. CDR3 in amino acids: CSVEGGQGGPQHF. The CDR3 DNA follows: TGCAGCGTTGAAGGGGGACAGGGTGGGCCCCAGCATTTT.